This is a list of T cell receptor beta chains from one sample in a study of blood T cell repertoires in COVID-19. Clones were read by immunoSEQ multiplex PCR, and TCRdb kept only the in-frame ones, dropping some. The top ten clones hold over 4% of a sample with about 220,000 clones, 75% to 85% of them seen once. Specimen: peripheral blood. The source of these receptors is a woman in her sixties or seventies with COVID-19, enrolled during active disease. Each CDR3 is given with its conserved first and last residue. Fields, in order: J gene, V gene, CDR3 length, clone size, D gene, CDR3 DNA, CDR3 protein. D genes are given only for firm matches. Rows may omit the clone size; those that give it use once, few, many or a size class.

J: TRBJ2-1; V: TRBV7-3; length: 13; size: -; D: -; DNA: TGTGCCAGCAGCTTTGGACTGGCCAATGAGCAGTTCTTC; CDR3: CASSFGLANEQFF
J: TRBJ1-3; V: TRBV7-2; length: 19; size: -; D: TRBD1; DNA: TGTGCCAGCAGCTCGAGTATACTGACGATGGGGACAGGTTCAAACACCATATATTTT; CDR3: CASSSSILTMGTGSNTIYF
J: TRBJ2-3; V: TRBV2; length: 15; size: -; D: TRBD1; DNA: TGTGCCAGCAGTTCCGGGACAGGATATACGGATACGCAGTATTTT; CDR3: CASSSGTGYTDTQYF
J: TRBJ2-1; V: TRBV30; length: 13; size: -; D: -; DNA: TGTGCCTGGAGTGTCGCGTATCTGAATGAGCAGTTCTTC; CDR3: CAWSVAYLNEQFF
J: TRBJ2-7; V: TRBV12-5; length: 13; size: -; D: -; DNA: TGTGCTAGTGGTTCAACCGGGACAAGAGAGCAGTACTTC; CDR3: CASGSTGTREQYF
J: TRBJ2-2; V: TRBV10-3; length: 20; size: -; D: -; DNA: TGTGCCATCAGTGAGCCCGCTGGTCGCGTGGGTTCTACGGGAACCGGGGAGCTGTTTTTT; CDR3: CAISEPAGRVGSTGTGELFF
J: TRBJ2-7; V: TRBV7-9; length: 14; size: few; D: TRBD1; DNA: TGTGCCAGCAGCCAGACAGGGCAGCCCTACGAGCAGTACTTC; CDR3: CASSQTGQPYEQYF
J: TRBJ2-3; V: TRBV15; length: 16; size: -; D: -; DNA: TGTGCCACCAGCAGAGGCACGGGAACAAATCCAGATACGCAGTATTTT; CDR3: CATSRGTGTNPDTQYF
J: TRBJ1-1; V: TRBV3-1/TRBV3-2; length: 15; size: -; D: -; DNA: TGTGCCAGCAGTCGACAACAGACAGATAACACTGAAGCTTTCTTT; CDR3: CASSRQQTDNTEAFF
J: TRBJ2-3; V: TRBV27; length: 15; size: -; D: TRBD2; DNA: TGTGCCAGCAGGGGCGGGAGGTTGGGCACAGATACGCAGTATTTT; CDR3: CASRGGRLGTDTQYF
J: TRBJ2-1; V: TRBV9; length: 16; size: -; D: TRBD2; DNA: TGTGCCAGCAGCGCCGGGACTAGCGGGTCCTACAATGAGCAGTTCTTC; CDR3: CASSAGTSGSYNEQFF
J: TRBJ1-5; V: TRBV19; length: 16; size: -; D: TRBD1; DNA: TGTGCCAGTCGAATTACGACAGGGGTCCTTCAGCAGCCCCAGCATTTT; CDR3: CASRITTGVLQQPQHF
J: TRBJ2-6; V: TRBV18; length: 17; size: -; D: -; DNA: TGTGCCAGCTCACCGGCAGGACAAGGCTCTGGGGCCAACGTCCTGACTTTC; CDR3: CASSPAGQGSGANVLTF
J: TRBJ2-2; V: TRBV7-2; length: 15; size: -; D: -; DNA: TGTGCCAGCAGCTTCGCGCAGGGTTCGGTCGGGGAGCTGTTTTTT; CDR3: CASSFAQGSVGELFF
J: TRBJ2-7; V: TRBV6-2/TRBV6-3; length: 14; size: -; D: -; DNA: TGTGCCAGCAGTTTCTCAGCAGGGTCCAACGAGCAGTACTTC; CDR3: CASSFSAGSNEQYF
J: TRBJ1-3; V: TRBV28; length: 11; size: -; D: TRBD1; DNA: TGTGCCAGCAGTTCCGGGACAGACATATATTTT; CDR3: CASSSGTDIYF
J: TRBJ2-7; V: TRBV19; length: 14; size: -; D: -; DNA: TGTGCCAGTAAGGCTGAGGGCACCTCCTACGAGCAGTACTTC; CDR3: CASKAEGTSYEQYF
J: TRBJ1-6; V: TRBV30; length: 13; size: -; D: -; DNA: TGTGCCTGGAATGGCGGGGGGAATTCACCCCTCCACTTT; CDR3: CAWNGGGNSPLHF
J: TRBJ1-4; V: TRBV6-5; length: 15; size: -; D: -; DNA: TGTGCCAGCAGTTACTCCCCGGGGAACAATGAAAAACTGTTTTTT; CDR3: CASSYSPGNNEKLFF
J: TRBJ1-1; V: TRBV7-9; length: 14; size: -; D: TRBD1; DNA: TGTGCCAGCAGTCGGACAGGGTCGGCCACTGAAGCTTTCTTT; CDR3: CASSRTGSATEAFF
J: TRBJ1-5; V: TRBV18; length: 14; size: few; D: -; DNA: TGTGCCAGCTCACCAGACGACAGCGCTCAGCCCCAGCATTTT; CDR3: CASSPDDSAQPQHF
J: TRBJ1-5; V: TRBV27; length: 13; size: few; D: -; DNA: TGTGCCAGCAGTTACCTCGGGGGACAGCCCCAGCATTTT; CDR3: CASSYLGGQPQHF
J: TRBJ1-2; V: TRBV5-4; length: 15; size: -; D: TRBD1; DNA: TGTGCCAGCAGCGTTACGACAGGGACTAACTATGGCTACACCTTC; CDR3: CASSVTTGTNYGYTF
J: TRBJ1-2; V: TRBV29-1; length: 11; size: -; D: TRBD1; DNA: TGCAGCGTTTCCGACAGGGGTGGCTACACCTTC; CDR3: CSVSDRGGYTF
J: TRBJ1-1; V: TRBV6-6; length: 15; size: -; D: -; DNA: TGTGCCAGCAGTTACTCGAGCAGGGGTGACACTGAAGCTTTCTTT; CDR3: CASSYSSRGDTEAFF
J: TRBJ1-1; V: TRBV18; length: 15; size: few; D: TRBD1; DNA: TGTGCCAGCTCACCGGGACAGGGTGATACCACTGAAGCTTTCTTT; CDR3: CASSPGQGDTTEAFF
J: TRBJ2-3; V: TRBV5-1; length: 15; size: -; D: TRBD1; DNA: TGCGCCAGCAGAGCCGGGACAGCTGTCACAGATACGCAGTATTTT; CDR3: CASRAGTAVTDTQYF
J: TRBJ2-5; V: TRBV6-1; length: 16; size: -; D: -; DNA: TGTGCCAGCAGTGAACGACCGGCGGGGGCTGAAGAGACCCAGTACTTC; CDR3: CASSERPAGAEETQYF
J: TRBJ2-5; V: TRBV24-1; length: 17; size: -; D: TRBD1; DNA: TGTGCCACCAGTGAACCCGGGACAGGACCTACCGTGGAGACCCAGTACTTC; CDR3: CATSEPGTGPTVETQYF
J: TRBJ2-1; V: TRBV5-8; length: 16; size: -; D: TRBD2; DNA: TGTGCCAGCAGCTTGTATAGCGGGAGGGGCAGAAATGAGCAGTTCTTC; CDR3: CASSLYSGRGRNEQFF
J: TRBJ2-2; V: TRBV18; length: 16; size: -; D: -; DNA: TGTGCCAGCTCACCATTCCTAGCTGGAGCCACCGGGGAGCTGTTTTTT; CDR3: CASSPFLAGATGELFF
J: TRBJ2-2; V: TRBV24-1; length: 16; size: -; D: TRBD2; DNA: TGTGCCACCAGTGATTTGTTTAGCGGGAGTGACGGGGAGCTGTTTTTT; CDR3: CATSDLFSGSDGELFF
J: TRBJ2-3; V: TRBV29-1; length: 14; size: -; D: -; DNA: TGCAGCGTTTCGACCATGGAGGGCACAGATACGCAGTATTTT; CDR3: CSVSTMEGTDTQYF
J: TRBJ2-7; V: TRBV28; length: 15; size: -; D: -; DNA: TGTGCCAGCAGTTCCCCCAGGGATCTTTCTGCCGAGCAGTACTTC; CDR3: CASSSPRDLSAEQYF
J: TRBJ1-1; V: TRBV19; length: 15; size: -; D: TRBD1; DNA: TGTGCCAGTAGACAAAGCGGGACAGGGGACACTGAAGCTTTCTTT; CDR3: CASRQSGTGDTEAFF
J: TRBJ2-6; V: TRBV10-3; length: 13; size: -; D: TRBD1; DNA: TGTGCCAGTACAGGGGACGGGGCCAACGTCCTGACTTTC; CDR3: CASTGDGANVLTF
J: TRBJ1-5; V: TRBV3-1/TRBV3-2; length: 15; size: few; D: TRBD1; DNA: TGTGCCAGCAGCCGGACAGGCAATAGCAATCAGCCCCAGCATTTT; CDR3: CASSRTGNSNQPQHF
J: TRBJ2-1; V: TRBV7-2; length: 11; size: -; D: -; DNA: TGTGCCAGCAGCACAGTAGATGAGCAGTTCTTC; CDR3: CASSTVDEQFF
J: TRBJ1-4; V: TRBV6-5; length: 14; size: few; D: TRBD1; DNA: TGTGCCAGCACCCGACAGGGGGCGGGCGAAAAACTGTTTTTT; CDR3: CASTRQGAGEKLFF